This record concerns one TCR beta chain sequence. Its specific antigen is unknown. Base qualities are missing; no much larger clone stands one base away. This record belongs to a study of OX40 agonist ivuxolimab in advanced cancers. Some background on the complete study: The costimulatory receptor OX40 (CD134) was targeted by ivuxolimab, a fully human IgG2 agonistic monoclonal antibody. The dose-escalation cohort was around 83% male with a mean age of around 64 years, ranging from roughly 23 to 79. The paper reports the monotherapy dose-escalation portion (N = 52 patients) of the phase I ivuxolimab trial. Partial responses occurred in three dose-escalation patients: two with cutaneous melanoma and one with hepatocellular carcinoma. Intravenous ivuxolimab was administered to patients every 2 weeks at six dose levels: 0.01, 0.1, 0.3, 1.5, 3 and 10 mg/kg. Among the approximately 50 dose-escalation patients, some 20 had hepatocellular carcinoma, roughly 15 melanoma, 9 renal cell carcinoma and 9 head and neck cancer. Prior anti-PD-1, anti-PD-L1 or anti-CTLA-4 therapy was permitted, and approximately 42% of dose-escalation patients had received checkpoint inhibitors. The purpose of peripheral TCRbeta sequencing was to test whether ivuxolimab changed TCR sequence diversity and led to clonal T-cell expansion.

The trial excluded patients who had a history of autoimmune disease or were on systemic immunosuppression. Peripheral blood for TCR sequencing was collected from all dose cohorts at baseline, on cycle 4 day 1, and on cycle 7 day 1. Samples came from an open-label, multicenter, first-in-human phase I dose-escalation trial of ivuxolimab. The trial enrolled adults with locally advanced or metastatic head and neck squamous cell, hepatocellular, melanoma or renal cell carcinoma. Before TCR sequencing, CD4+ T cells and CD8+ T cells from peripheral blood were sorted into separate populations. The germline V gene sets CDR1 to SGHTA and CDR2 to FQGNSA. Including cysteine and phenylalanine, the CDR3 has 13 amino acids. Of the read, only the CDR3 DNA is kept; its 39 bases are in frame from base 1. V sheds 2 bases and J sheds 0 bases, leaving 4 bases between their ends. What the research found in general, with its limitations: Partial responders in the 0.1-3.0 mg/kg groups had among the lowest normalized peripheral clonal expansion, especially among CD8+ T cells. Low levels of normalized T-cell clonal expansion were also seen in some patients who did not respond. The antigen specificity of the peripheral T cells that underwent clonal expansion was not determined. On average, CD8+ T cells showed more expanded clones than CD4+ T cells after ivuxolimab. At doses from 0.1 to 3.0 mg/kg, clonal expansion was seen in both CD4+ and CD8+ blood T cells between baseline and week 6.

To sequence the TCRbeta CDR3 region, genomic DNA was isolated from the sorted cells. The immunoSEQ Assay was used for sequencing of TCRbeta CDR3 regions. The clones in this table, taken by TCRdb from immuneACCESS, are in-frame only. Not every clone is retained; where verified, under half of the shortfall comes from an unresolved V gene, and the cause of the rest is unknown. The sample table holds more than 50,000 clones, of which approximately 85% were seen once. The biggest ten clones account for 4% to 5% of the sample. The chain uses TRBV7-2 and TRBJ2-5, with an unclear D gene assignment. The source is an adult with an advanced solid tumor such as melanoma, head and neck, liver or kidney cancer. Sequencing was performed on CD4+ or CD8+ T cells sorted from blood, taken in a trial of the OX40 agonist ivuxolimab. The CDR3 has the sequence CASSLSYQETQYF. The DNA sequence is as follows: TGTGCCAGCAGCTTATCGTACCAAGAGACCCAGTACTTC.